This entry is about one TCR beta chain. Its antigen is currently unknown. This sample is part of a study of T-cell memory formation after mild COVID-19. Trimming left V 6 bases short and J 10 bases short, with 19 bases between. The CDR3 runs to 14 residues. Germline V CDR1 and CDR2: MNHEY, SVGAGI. TCRdb ran MiXCR on the 5' RACE reads and lists one entry per CDR3 protein. The repertoire has fewer than 600,000 distinct CDR3 sequences, 20% to 25% of them found once; the top ten carry approximately 8.4%. Whole-study results and caveats: There were some responding clones in pre-infection memory, which suggested that cross-reactive memory had joined. Later expanders leaned CD4+, whereas clones that contracted between day 15 and 85 were balanced CD4/CD8. CD4+ contracting clones lay mainly in CM and EM, CD8+ ones in EMRA.

The V and J genes are TRBV6-5 and TRBJ2-1; D is unclear. The clonotype was recovered from an adult woman who had mild COVID-19 (a few samples of this study predate the infection). Cell type and time point are not known. The sequencing sample was made of PBMCs or a T cell subset sorted from them (not recorded which). The CDR3 protein is CASSSFDFLGEQFF. Written as DNA, the CDR3 is TGTGCCAGCAGCTCTTTTGATTTTCTCGGGGAGCAGTTCTTC.